Below, 13 T cell receptor beta chains from the same sample are listed, as sequenced in a study of regulatory T cells in long-lasting Graves disease. iRepertoire HTBI primers and Arm-PCR of CDR3 regions built TCR beta libraries. Via MiXCR, TCRdb re-called the multiplex PCR reads, giving one row per CDR3 protein. The data contain 400,000 to 650,000 distinct CDR3 sequences, about 16% of them singletons. Stated time point: newly diagnosed GD, antithyroid drugs for less than 3 months. RNA extracted from PBMCs served as the sequencing template. Another study also made use of these data, one on T cells in Graves' hyperthyroidism and ophthalmopathy.

The sample here was peripheral blood mononuclear cells (PBMCs), taken at new diagnosis, from a patient treated with antithyroid drugs. These receptors were obtained from a woman aged 35-65 years with Graves disease.

This chain's CDR3 is CASSADRGGNQPQHF. In DNA form, the CDR3 reads TGTGCCAGCAGTGCTGACAGGGGAGGGAATCAGCCCCAGCATTTT. This sequence joins TRBV25-1 and TRBJ1-5, with 8 bases identical to TRBD1. The CDR3 contains 15 residues. Losses at the gene ends were 4 bases for V and 4 bases for J; bases not matched to a gene: 6. Germline assignment: CDR1 MGHDK and CDR2 SYGVNS.

This chain joins TRBV6-2 or TRBV6-3 and TRBJ2-2, with 10 positions matching TRBD1. Losses at the gene ends were 4 bases for V and 5 bases for J; bases not matched to a gene: 4. Germline CDR1 is MNHEY and CDR2 is SVGEGT. The CDR3 runs to 15 residues. The CDR3 DNA follows: TGTGCCAGCAGTTCCGACAGGGGGCGAACCGGGGAGCTGTTTTTT. Its protein is CASSSDRGRTGELFF.

On this clonotype: A clone one base away is much larger, so this may be a read error. The V call is TRBV5-1, the J call TRBJ1-2; 7 bases are a match to TRBD1. Germline V gene sequence: CDR1 SGHRS, CDR2 YFSETQ. The V segment lost 3 bases and the J segment 8 bases; nucleotides outside the gene matches: 7. This CDR3 is 13 amino acids long. CDR3 amino acids: CASSYGQELGYTF. Written as DNA, the CDR3 is TGCGCCAGCAGCTACGGACAGGAGCTGGGCTACACCTTC.

V usage is TRBV5-1 and J usage is TRBJ2-1; 13 bases match TRBD2. CDR3 length: 15 amino acids. V shed 4 bases and J 9 bases; nucleotides not matched to a gene: 7. Per germline, CDR1 SGHRS and CDR2 YFSETQ. CDR3 sequence reads: CASSATSGGAGEQFF. The CDR3 region has the DNA TGCGCCAGCAGCGCCACTAGCGGGGGGGCCGGTGAGCAGTTCTTC.

This clonotype was observed a few times. This rearrangement joins TRBV6-1 to TRBJ2-7; 15 bases agree with TRBD2. The CDR3 runs 15 residues. The junction had 6 bases not matched to a gene; V was cut back by 6 bases and J by 6 bases. CDR1 and CDR2 (germline): MNHNS, SASEGT. The CDR3 nucleotides are TGTGCCAGCAGCGGACTAGCGGGGGGGTTCGGCGAGCAGTACTTC. It codes for CASSGLAGGFGEQYF.

In DNA form, the CDR3 reads TGTGCCAGCAGCCCCAGGGGGGCCTCTGGAAACACCATATATTTT. This encodes CASSPRGASGNTIYF. The J gene is TRBJ1-3, the V gene TRBV7-9; 7 bases map to TRBD1. Trimming at V came to 5 bases and at J to 0 bases, leaving 4 bases not matched to a gene. The CDR3 sequence is 15 residues long. CDR1 is SEHNR, CDR2 FQNEAQ, per germline (reference sequence). The complete variable domain, with remaining parts taken from reference TRBV7-9 and TRBJ1-3, reads DTGVSQNPRHKITKRGQNVTFRCDPISEHNRLYWYRQTLGQGPEFLTYFQNEAQLEKSRLLSDRFSAERPKGSFSTLEIQRTEQGDSAMYLCASSPRGASGNTIYFGEGSWLTVV.

The sample holds many counts of this clonotype. The V gene is TRBV2, the J gene TRBJ2-7; D might be TRBD2 (7 bases). The V gene lost 4 bases and the J gene lost 2 bases, with 9 bases spanning the gap. The CDR3 consists of 13 residues. Germline V gene data show CDR1 as SNHLY and CDR2 as FYNNEI. DNA of the CDR3: TGTGCCAGCAGTGGGGAGGGGGCCTACGAGCAGTACTTC. Translation: CASSGEGAYEQYF.

This clonotype was detected only a few times. The CDR3 coding sequence is TGCGCCAGCAGCTGGACAGGGGGGAATGAAAAACTGTTTTTT. The encoded protein is CASSWTGGNEKLFF. This chain connects TRBV5-1 to TRBJ1-4; 10 positions agree with TRBD1. Germline loops: CDR1 SGHRS, CDR2 YFSETQ. The V gene end was trimmed by 3 bases and the J gene end by 5 bases; junction bases not matched to a gene: 1. The CDR3 loop spans 14 amino acids.

This clonotype was observed a few times. CDR3 in DNA: TGTGCCAGCAGCTTAATTCCCCTCCGGGATTATCCGAACACCGGGGAGCTGTTTTTT. Translation gives CASSLIPLRDYPNTGELFF. The chain has TRBV7-3 and TRBJ2-2; tentatively, D is TRBD2 (5 bases). CDR3 length equals 19 residues. Trimming took 1 base from V and 0 from J, leaving 18 bases between them. In germline, CDR1 is SGHTA, CDR2 FQGTGA.

This sequence joins TRBV4-1 and TRBJ1-2; 9 bases match TRBD1. J lost 3 bases, V lost 6 bases, and 17 bases had no gene match. The CDR3 runs 18 residues. CDR1 is MGHRA and CDR2 is YSYEKL in the germline V gene. In DNA form, the CDR3 reads TGCGCCAGCAGTTCCGGGACAGGGAAATCCTTGACCCACTATGGCTACACCTTC. The encoded protein is CASSSGTGKSLTHYGYTF.

This clonotype was detected a few times. This sequence joins TRBV19 and TRBJ1-5, with no clear D. The CDR3 length is 15 residues. Trimming removed 3 bases at V and 1 base at J, with 10 bases between. Germline V gene lookup returns CDR1 LNHDA and CDR2 SQIVND (reference sequence). DNA for the CDR3: TGTGCCAGTAGTATCACCGGAGGGAGCAATCAGCCCCAGCATTTT. It codes for CASSITGGSNQPQHF. Full variable domain (outside the CDR3, taken from reference TRBV19 and TRBJ1-5): DGGITQSPKYLFRKEGQNVTLSCEQNLNHDAMYWYRQDPGQGLRLIYYSQIVNDFQKGDIAEGYSVSREKKESFPLTVTSAQKNPTAFYLCASSITGGSNQPQHFGDGTRLSIL.

This clonotype occurred once. Germline and junction disagree at one end, which may indicate a read error. The chain has TRBV11-2 and TRBJ1-1; D is perhaps TRBD1 (5 bases). Per the germline V gene, CDR1 is SGHAT and CDR2 is FQNNGV. The CDR3 loop spans 14 amino acids. Written as DNA, the CDR3 is TGTGCCAGCAGCTTAGGGGCAGGGAACACTGGAGCTTTCTTT. This translates into CASSLGAGNTGAFF.

A word on this clonotype: Relative to the germline gene, one junction end is altered; a read error may explain this. This rearrangement joins TRBV30 to TRBJ2-5; D might be TRBD2 (5 bases). Per germline, CDR1 GTSNPN and CDR2 SVGIG (reference sequence). The CDR3 consists of 11 residues. CDR3 sequence (DNA): TGTGCCTGGAGTAAGGGAGAGGCCCAGTACTTC. This codes for CAWSKGEAQYF.